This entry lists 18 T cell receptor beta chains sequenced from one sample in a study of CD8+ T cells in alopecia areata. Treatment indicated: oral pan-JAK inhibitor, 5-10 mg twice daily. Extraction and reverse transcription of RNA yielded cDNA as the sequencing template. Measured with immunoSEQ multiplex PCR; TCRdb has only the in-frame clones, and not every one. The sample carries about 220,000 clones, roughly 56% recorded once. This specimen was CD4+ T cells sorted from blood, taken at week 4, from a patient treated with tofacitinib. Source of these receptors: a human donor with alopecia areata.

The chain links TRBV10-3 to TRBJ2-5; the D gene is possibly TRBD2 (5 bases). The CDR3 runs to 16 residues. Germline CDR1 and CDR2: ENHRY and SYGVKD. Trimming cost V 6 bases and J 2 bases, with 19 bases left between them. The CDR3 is CAIREGLTQKQETQYF. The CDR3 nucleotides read TGTGCCATCAGAGAGGGCCTCACGCAGAAACAAGAGACCCAGTACTTC.

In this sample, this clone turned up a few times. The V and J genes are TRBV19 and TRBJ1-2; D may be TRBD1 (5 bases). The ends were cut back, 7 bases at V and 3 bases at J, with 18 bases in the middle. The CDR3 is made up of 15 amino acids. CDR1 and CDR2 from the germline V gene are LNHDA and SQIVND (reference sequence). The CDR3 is CASTLGLQDYYGYTF. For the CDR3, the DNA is TGTGCCAGTACCCTTGGCCTACAGGATTACTATGGCTACACCTTC.

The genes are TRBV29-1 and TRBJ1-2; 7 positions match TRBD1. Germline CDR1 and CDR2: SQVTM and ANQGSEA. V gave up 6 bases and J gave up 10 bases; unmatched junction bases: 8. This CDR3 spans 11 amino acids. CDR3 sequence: CSVATGLDYTF. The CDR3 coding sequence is TGCAGCGTGGCGACAGGGCTGGACTACACCTTC.

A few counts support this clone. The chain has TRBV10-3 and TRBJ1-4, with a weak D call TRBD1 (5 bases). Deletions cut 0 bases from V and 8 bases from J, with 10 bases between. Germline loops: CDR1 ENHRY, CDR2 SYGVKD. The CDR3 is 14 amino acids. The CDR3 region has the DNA TGTGCCATCAGTGAGTCTCCAGGGTCGGAAAAACTGTTTTTT. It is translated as CAISESPGSEKLFF.

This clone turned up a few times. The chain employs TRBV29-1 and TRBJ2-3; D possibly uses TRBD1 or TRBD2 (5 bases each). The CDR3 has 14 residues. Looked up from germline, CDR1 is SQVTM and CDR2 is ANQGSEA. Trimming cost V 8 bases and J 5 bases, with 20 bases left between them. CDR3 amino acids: CSYIGTGALDTQYF. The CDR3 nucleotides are TGCAGCTATATCGGGACGGGCGCCTTAGATACGCAGTATTTT.

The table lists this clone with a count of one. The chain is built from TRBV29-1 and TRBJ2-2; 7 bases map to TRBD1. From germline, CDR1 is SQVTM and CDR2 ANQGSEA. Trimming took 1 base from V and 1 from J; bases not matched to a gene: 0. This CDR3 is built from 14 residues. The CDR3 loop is CSVEGQGNTGELFF. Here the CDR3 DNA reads TGCAGCGTTGAAGGACAGGGGAACACCGGGGAGCTGTTTTTT.

The CDR3 sequence is CATSRDRKKGTEAFF. CDR3 nucleotides: TGTGCCACCAGCAGAGATAGAAAAAAAGGCACTGAAGCTTTCTTT. The rearrangement links TRBV15 to TRBJ1-1, with D unclear. V shed 0 bases and J shed 4 bases, with 12 bases lying between them. The CDR3 length is 15 residues. From germline, CDR1 is LNHNV and CDR2 YYDKDF (reference sequence). Variable domain in full (rest from reference TRBV15 and TRBJ1-1): DAMVIQNPRYQVTQFGKPVTLSCSQTLNHNVMYWYQQKSSQAPKLLFHYYDKDFNNEADTPDNFQSRRPNTSFCFLDIRSPGLGDTAMYLCATSRDRKKGTEAFFGQGTRLTVV.

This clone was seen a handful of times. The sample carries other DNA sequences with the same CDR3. For the CDR3, the DNA is TGCGCCAGCAGCTTAGACAGGAGCTACGAGCAGTACTTC. Its translation is CASSLDRSYEQYF. This rearrangement joins TRBV5-1 to TRBJ2-7; TRBD1 might be the D (6 bases). V was shortened by 2 bases and J by 3 bases, with 9 bases between the two germline ends. CDR1 is SGHRS, CDR2 YFSETQ, per germline. The CDR3 has 13 amino acids. Combining the CDR3 with reference TRBV5-1 and TRBJ2-7 gives the whole variable domain KAGVTQTPRYLIKTRGQQVTLSCSPISGHRSVSWYQQTPGQGLQFLFEYFSETQRNKGNFPGRFSGRQFSNSRSEMNVSTLELGDSALYLCASSLDRSYEQYFGPGTRLTVT.

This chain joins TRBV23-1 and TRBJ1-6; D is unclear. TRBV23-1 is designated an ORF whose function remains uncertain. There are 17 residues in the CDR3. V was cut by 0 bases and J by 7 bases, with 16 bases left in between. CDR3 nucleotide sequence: TGCGCCAGCAGTCAATCGATTACGCACGCAAAAAATTCACCCCTCCACTTT. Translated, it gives CASSQSITHAKNSPLHF.

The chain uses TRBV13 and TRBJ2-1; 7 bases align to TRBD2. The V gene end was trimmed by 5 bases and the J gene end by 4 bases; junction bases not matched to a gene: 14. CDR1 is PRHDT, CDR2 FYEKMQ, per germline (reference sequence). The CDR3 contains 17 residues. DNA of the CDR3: TGTGCCAGCAGCCCCCGATCGTGGCCTAGCGGATACAATGAGCAGTTCTTC. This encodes CASSPRSWPSGYNEQFF. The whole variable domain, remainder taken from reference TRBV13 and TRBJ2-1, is AAGVIQSPRHLIKEKRETATLKCYPIPRHDTVYWYQQGPGQDPQFLISFYEKMQSDKGSIPDRFSAQQFSDYHSELNMSSLELGDSALYFCASSPRSWPSGYNEQFFGPGTRLTVL.

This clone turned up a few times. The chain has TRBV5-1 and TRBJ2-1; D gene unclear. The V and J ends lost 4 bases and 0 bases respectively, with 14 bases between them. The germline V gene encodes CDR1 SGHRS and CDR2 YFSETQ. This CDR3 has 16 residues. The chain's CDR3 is CASSPGATSSYNEQFF. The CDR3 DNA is TGCGCCAGCAGCCCAGGCGCCACGAGCTCCTACAATGAGCAGTTCTTC.

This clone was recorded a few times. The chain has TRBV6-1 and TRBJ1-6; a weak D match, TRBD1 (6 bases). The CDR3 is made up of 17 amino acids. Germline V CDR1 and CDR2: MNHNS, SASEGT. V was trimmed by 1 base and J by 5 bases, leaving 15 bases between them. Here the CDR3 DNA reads TGTGCCAGCAGTGAAGTCTTGGCCGGACAGCATAATTCACCCCTCCACTTT. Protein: CASSEVLAGQHNSPLHF.

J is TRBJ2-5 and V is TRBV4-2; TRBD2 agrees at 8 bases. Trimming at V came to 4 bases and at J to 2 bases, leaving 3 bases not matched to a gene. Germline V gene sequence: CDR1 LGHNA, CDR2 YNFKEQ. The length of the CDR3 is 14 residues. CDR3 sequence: CASSPGLEQETQYF. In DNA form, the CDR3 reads TGTGCCAGCAGCCCGGGACTAGAGCAAGAGACCCAGTACTTC.

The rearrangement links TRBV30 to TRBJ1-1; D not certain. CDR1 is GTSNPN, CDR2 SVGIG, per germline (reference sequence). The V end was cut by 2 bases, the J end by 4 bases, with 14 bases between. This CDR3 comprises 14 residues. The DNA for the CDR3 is TGTGCCTGGAGTTTAGGCCTGATGGCCACTGAAGCTTTCTTT. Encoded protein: CAWSLGLMATEAFF.

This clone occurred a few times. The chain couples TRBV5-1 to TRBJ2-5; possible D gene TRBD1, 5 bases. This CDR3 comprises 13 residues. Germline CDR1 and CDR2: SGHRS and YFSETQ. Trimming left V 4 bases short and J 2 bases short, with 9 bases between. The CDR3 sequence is CASSIQVQETQYF. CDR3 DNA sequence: TGCGCCAGCAGCATACAGGTACAAGAGACCCAGTACTTC.

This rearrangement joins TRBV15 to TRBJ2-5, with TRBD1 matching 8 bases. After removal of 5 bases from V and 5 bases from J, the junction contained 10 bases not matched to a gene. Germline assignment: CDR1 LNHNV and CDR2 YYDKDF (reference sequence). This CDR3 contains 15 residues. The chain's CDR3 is CATSRFRTGWETQYF. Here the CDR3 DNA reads TGTGCCACCAGCCGATTCCGGACAGGGTGGGAGACCCAGTACTTC.

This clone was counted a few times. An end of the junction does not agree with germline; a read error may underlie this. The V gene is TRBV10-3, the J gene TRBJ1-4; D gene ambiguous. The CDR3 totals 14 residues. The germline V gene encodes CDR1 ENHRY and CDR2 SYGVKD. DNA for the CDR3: TGTGCCAGCAGTCTGACGGAGCGAGGCGAAAAACTGTTTTTT. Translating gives CASSLTERGEKLFF.

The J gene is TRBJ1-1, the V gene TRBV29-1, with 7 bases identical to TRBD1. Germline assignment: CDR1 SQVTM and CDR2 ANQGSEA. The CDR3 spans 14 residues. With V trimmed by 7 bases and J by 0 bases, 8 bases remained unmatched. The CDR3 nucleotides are TGCAGCGCCGACAGGGATGGGGTGAACACTGAAGCTTTCTTT. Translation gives CSADRDGVNTEAFF.